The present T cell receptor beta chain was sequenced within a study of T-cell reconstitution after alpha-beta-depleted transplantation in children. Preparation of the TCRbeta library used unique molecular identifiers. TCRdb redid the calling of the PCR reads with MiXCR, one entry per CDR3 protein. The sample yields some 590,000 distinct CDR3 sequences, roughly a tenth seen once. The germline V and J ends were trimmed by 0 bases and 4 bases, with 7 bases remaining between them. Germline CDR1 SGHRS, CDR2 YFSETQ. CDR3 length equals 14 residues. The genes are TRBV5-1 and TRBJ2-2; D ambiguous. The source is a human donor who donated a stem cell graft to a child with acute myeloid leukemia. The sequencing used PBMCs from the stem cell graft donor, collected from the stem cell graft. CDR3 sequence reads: CASSLDFFTGELFF. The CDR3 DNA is TGCGCCAGCAGCTTGGACTTTTTCACCGGGGAGCTGTTTTTT.